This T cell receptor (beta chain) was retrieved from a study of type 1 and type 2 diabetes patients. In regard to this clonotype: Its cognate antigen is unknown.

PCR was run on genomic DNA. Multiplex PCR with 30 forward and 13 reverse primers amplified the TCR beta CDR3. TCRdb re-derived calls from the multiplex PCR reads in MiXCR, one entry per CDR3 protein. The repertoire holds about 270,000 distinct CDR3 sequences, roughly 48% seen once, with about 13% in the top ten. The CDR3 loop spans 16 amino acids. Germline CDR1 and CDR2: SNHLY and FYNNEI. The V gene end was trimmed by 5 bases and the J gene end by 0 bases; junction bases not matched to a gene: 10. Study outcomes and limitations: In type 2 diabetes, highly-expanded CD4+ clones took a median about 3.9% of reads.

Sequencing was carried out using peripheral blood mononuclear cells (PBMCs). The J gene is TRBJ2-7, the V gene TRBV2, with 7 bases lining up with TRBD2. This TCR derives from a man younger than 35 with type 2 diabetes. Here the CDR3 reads CASSRPKTSNSYEQYF. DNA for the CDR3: TGTGCCAGCAGTCGTCCCAAGACTAGCAACTCCTACGAGCAGTACTTC.